Listed below are T cell receptor beta chains from one sample, sequenced in a study of Graves' ophthalmopathy and Graves' hyperthyroidism. TCRdb re-derived calls from the multiplex PCR reads in MiXCR, one entry per CDR3 protein. The sample yields hundreds of thousands of distinct CDR3 sequences, roughly 40% seen once. The source material was peripheral blood. These receptors were taken from an adult man with Graves' ophthalmopathy. The CDR3 runs from the conserved cysteine through the conserved F or W. Not all rows give a size; the values are once, few, many and, for expanded clones, a class.

j_call: TRBJ2-5
v_call: TRBV7-2
clone_size: once
cdr3_aa: CASSQGHREQETQYF

j_call: TRBJ1-6
v_call: TRBV7-9
clone_size: -
cdr3_aa: CASSSGQGGNSPLHF

j_call: TRBJ2-5
v_call: TRBV7-9
clone_size: many
cdr3_aa: CASSPEAETQYF

j_call: TRBJ1-3
v_call: TRBV25-1
clone_size: many
cdr3_aa: CASSAVGDTIYF

j_call: TRBJ2-7
v_call: TRBV29-1
clone_size: once
cdr3_aa: CSAEGTGLHEQYF

j_call: TRBJ2-6
v_call: TRBV10-3
clone_size: -
cdr3_aa: CAISDTNSGANVLTF

j_call: TRBJ2-7
v_call: TRBV2
clone_size: -
cdr3_aa: CASSPSLSGSNEQYF

j_call: TRBJ2-7
v_call: TRBV10-3
clone_size: many
cdr3_aa: CATAGLTGTEQYF

j_call: TRBJ2-6
v_call: TRBV19
clone_size: few
cdr3_aa: CAWVRQGTSGANVLTF

j_call: TRBJ1-5
v_call: TRBV19
clone_size: -
cdr3_aa: CASSIRESNQPRHF

j_call: TRBJ2-7
v_call: TRBV2
clone_size: -
cdr3_aa: CASTPQGAYEQYF

j_call: TRBJ1-4
v_call: TRBV24-1
clone_size: -
cdr3_aa: CATSGKDRGNEKLFF

j_call: TRBJ2-7
v_call: TRBV7-2
clone_size: -
cdr3_aa: CASSPSTDYEQYF

j_call: TRBJ1-2
v_call: TRBV5-4
clone_size: many
cdr3_aa: CASSKPEVLLGYTF

j_call: TRBJ2-2
v_call: TRBV25-1
clone_size: many
cdr3_aa: CASIRTGSNTGELFF

j_call: TRBJ2-6
v_call: TRBV7-2
clone_size: -
cdr3_aa: CASSPAPNVLTF

j_call: TRBJ1-2
v_call: TRBV4-1
clone_size: few
cdr3_aa: CASSQRSEVVGYGYTF

j_call: TRBJ1-1
v_call: TRBV6-5
clone_size: many
cdr3_aa: CASTRSGNTEAFF

j_call: TRBJ2-2
v_call: TRBV25-1
clone_size: -
cdr3_aa: CASSQERGKGSGELFF

j_call: TRBJ2-1
v_call: TRBV15
clone_size: few
cdr3_aa: CATSRARGRADNEQFF

j_call: TRBJ2-6
v_call: TRBV7-9
clone_size: -
cdr3_aa: CASSLRQVDWSGANVLTF

j_call: TRBJ2-7
v_call: TRBV12-3/TRBV12-4
clone_size: few
cdr3_aa: CASSLQTGGSYEQYF

j_call: TRBJ1-2
v_call: TRBV2
clone_size: many
cdr3_aa: CASSDTDIGEPIF

j_call: TRBJ2-2
v_call: TRBV5-6
clone_size: -
cdr3_aa: CASSLEGQGATGELFF

j_call: TRBJ1-3
v_call: TRBV12-5
clone_size: -
cdr3_aa: CASGFSGNTIYF

j_call: TRBJ2-2
v_call: TRBV5-1
clone_size: -
cdr3_aa: CASSLAGVSGELFF

j_call: TRBJ2-2
v_call: TRBV24-1
clone_size: many
cdr3_aa: CATSRDTDTGELFF

j_call: TRBJ2-5
v_call: TRBV20-1
clone_size: -
cdr3_aa: CSASRAGVGNETQYF

j_call: TRBJ1-1
v_call: TRBV29-1
clone_size: many
cdr3_aa: CSVDLGQEEAFF

j_call: -
v_call: TRBV29-1
clone_size: -
cdr3_aa: CSAILSGQGAGDTQYF

j_call: TRBJ2-7
v_call: TRBV7-2
clone_size: many
cdr3_aa: CASSTRSGPYEQYF

j_call: TRBJ1-5
v_call: TRBV20-1
clone_size: many
cdr3_aa: CSARVRPERPQHF

j_call: TRBJ2-7
v_call: TRBV15
clone_size: many
cdr3_aa: CATSRDVQGDYEQYF

j_call: TRBJ1-2
v_call: TRBV29-1
clone_size: once
cdr3_aa: CSVEDQGSYGYTF

j_call: TRBJ1-6
v_call: TRBV10-3
clone_size: many
cdr3_aa: CAIRGGGNSPLHF

j_call: TRBJ2-7
v_call: TRBV5-6
clone_size: -
cdr3_aa: CASSLYMGGNEQYF

j_call: TRBJ2-7
v_call: TRBV7-9
clone_size: -
cdr3_aa: CASSPRGTAYEQYF

j_call: TRBJ1-2
v_call: TRBV7-2
clone_size: -
cdr3_aa: CASSRGTGPAGSYTF

j_call: TRBJ1-5
v_call: TRBV19
clone_size: -
cdr3_aa: CASSLRHF

j_call: TRBJ2-7
v_call: TRBV2
clone_size: -
cdr3_aa: CASSSPGQGTVEQYF

j_call: TRBJ1-2
v_call: TRBV6-1
clone_size: few
cdr3_aa: CASSYQVGYTF

j_call: TRBJ2-2
v_call: TRBV25-1
clone_size: few
cdr3_aa: CASSVAGGPTGELFF

j_call: TRBJ2-3
v_call: TRBV11-2
clone_size: -
cdr3_aa: CASSVSSVSDTQYF

j_call: TRBJ1-1
v_call: TRBV7-9
clone_size: many
cdr3_aa: CASSRGVNTEAFF

j_call: TRBJ1-2
v_call: TRBV7-1
clone_size: -
cdr3_aa: CASSSPDRAVGYTF

j_call: TRBJ1-3
v_call: TRBV10-3
clone_size: -
cdr3_aa: CASQGGRSGNTIYF

j_call: TRBJ1-1
v_call: TRBV2
clone_size: -
cdr3_aa: CASSTSGTGLDTEAFF

j_call: TRBJ2-4
v_call: TRBV29-1
clone_size: -
cdr3_aa: CSVDGGGGNIQYF

j_call: TRBJ2-7
v_call: TRBV7-2
clone_size: many
cdr3_aa: CASRTGGLDEQYF

j_call: TRBJ2-5
v_call: TRBV7-9
clone_size: few
cdr3_aa: CASSRGGSRTKETQYF

j_call: TRBJ1-5
v_call: TRBV24-1
clone_size: -
cdr3_aa: CASSPRQGGQPQHF

j_call: TRBJ2-5
v_call: TRBV7-8
clone_size: -
cdr3_aa: CASHTGTSGSGETQYF

j_call: TRBJ2-7
v_call: TRBV20-1
clone_size: few
cdr3_aa: CSASLSLLAQYF

j_call: TRBJ2-7
v_call: TRBV5-4
clone_size: -
cdr3_aa: CASSQIGGGRPYEQYF